The 12 T cell receptor beta chains below were found in one sample sequenced in a study of blood T cells in healthy people across ages. A second roughly 6 to 11 cycle PCR used barcoded and J-beta primers. TCRdb used MiXCR to reprocess the 5' RACE reads, holding one entry per CDR3 protein. The sample holds about 650,000 distinct CDR3 sequences; under 65% are singletons and the top ten take roughly 13%. The sample was blood. The receptors were sampled from a woman over 75 in good health.

This clonotype was observed once. J is TRBJ2-5 and V is TRBV14; D remains ambiguous. The DNA matches TRBJ2-7 better at its end, which makes the J call doubtful. CDR1 is SGHDN, CDR2 FVKESK, per germline. CDR3 length: 14 residues. In DNA form, the CDR3 reads TGTGCCAGCAGCCAAGCAAAAGGCATACTCGAGCAGTACTTC. Protein: CASSQAKGILEQYF.

The chain recombines TRBV10-3 with TRBJ1-2; D gene uncertain. From germline, CDR1 is ENHRY and CDR2 SYGVKD. Trimming cost V 6 bases and J 1 base, with 15 bases left between them. The CDR3 sequence is 15 residues long. The CDR3 loop is CAIRNWTDLNYGYTF. CDR3 DNA: TGTGCCATCAGGAATTGGACTGACCTTAACTATGGCTACACCTTC.

This clonotype was detected a few times. The V gene is TRBV12-3 or TRBV12-4, the J gene TRBJ1-4; a possible D gene is TRBD1 (5 bases). The V end lost 2 bases, the J end lost 8 bases, and 12 bases lay between the germline ends. The CDR3 is 14 amino acids. The CDR3 bases are TGTGCCAGCAGTTTACTGGCAGGGTACGAAAAACTGTTTTTT. This sequence encodes CASSLLAGYEKLFF.

This clonotype was counted many times. The V and J genes are TRBV10-3 and TRBJ2-4; 12 bases map to TRBD2. The trim removed 0 bases at V and 1 base at J, leaving 4 bases unmatched. The germline V gene encodes CDR1 ENHRY and CDR2 SYGVKD. The CDR3 runs 18 residues. The CDR3 region is CAISESTSGGFAKNIQYF. Written as DNA, the CDR3 is TGTGCCATCAGTGAGTCTACTAGCGGGGGGTTTGCCAAAAACATTCAGTACTTC.

This chain joins TRBV28 and TRBJ2-1; perhaps D is TRBD1 or TRBD2 (6 bases each). V was clipped by 3 bases and J by 8 bases, with 20 bases between them. Germline CDR1 reads MDHEN; CDR2 reads SYDVKM. The CDR3 spans 16 residues. CDR3: CASSLEGQPLRDEQFF. CDR3 in DNA: TGTGCCAGCAGTTTGGAGGGACAACCCCTTAGGGATGAGCAGTTCTTC.

This clonotype occurred many times. V and J are TRBV5-1 and TRBJ2-3, with D tentatively TRBD1 or TRBD2 (5 bases each). Deletions cut 5 bases from V and 3 bases from J, with 13 bases between. The germline gives CDR1 SGHRS, CDR2 YFSETQ. This CDR3 has 14 amino acids. The CDR3 DNA reads as TGCGCCAGCAGAAGACCTGGGGGAACAGATACGCAGTATTTT. As protein: CASRRPGGTDTQYF.

This chain connects TRBV2 to TRBJ2-5, with D unresolved. Gene TRBJ2-7 matches the end of the DNA better, so the J call may be wrong. Germline values: CDR1 SNHLY, CDR2 FYNNEI. The CDR3 has 11 residues. The CDR3 sequence: CASSAIREQYF. The CDR3 DNA reads TGTGCCAGCAGCGCGATACGCGAGCAGTACTTC.

The rearrangement joins TRBV13 to TRBJ2-7; D remains ambiguous. The ends were cut back, 3 bases at V and 2 bases at J, with 5 bases in the middle. The CDR3 is 12 residues long. Germline CDR1 and CDR2: PRHDT and FYEKMQ (reference sequence). The CDR3: CASSFSAYEQYF. The CDR3 DNA follows: TGTGCCAGCAGCTTTTCCGCCTACGAGCAGTACTTC.

The chain joins TRBV19 to TRBJ2-5; D ambiguous. V was shortened by 5 bases and J by 4 bases, with 20 bases between the two germline ends. Per germline, CDR1 LNHDA and CDR2 SQIVND (reference sequence). This CDR3 has 16 amino acids. The CDR3 DNA follows: TGTGCCAGTAGTTCCCGTGGTCCGATAGGTCCAGAGACCCAGTACTTC. It is translated as CASSSRGPIGPETQYF.

The gene calls are TRBV20-1 and TRBJ1-4; D is uncertain. The CDR3 is made up of 15 amino acids. V lost 6 bases, J lost 0 bases, and 14 bases lay in between. The V gene's germline CDR1 is DFQATT and CDR2 SNEGSKA (reference sequence). The CDR3 loop is CSALANGATNEKLFF. The DNA for the CDR3 is TGCAGTGCCCTCGCGAACGGAGCAACTAATGAAAAACTGTTTTTT.

This clonotype was recorded many times. V gene TRBV29-1 combines with J gene TRBJ2-1; D is perhaps TRBD1 (5 bases). Germline CDR1 reads SQVTM; CDR2 reads ANQGSEA. The CDR3 totals 13 residues. Trimming took off 7 bases at V and 13 bases at J, with 23 bases between the two ends. In nucleotides, the CDR3 is TGCAGCGCTAAACAGGCTGGGTTAACAAGTCAGTTCTTC. Translated: CSAKQAGLTSQFF.

The chain joins TRBV4-1 to TRBJ2-1, with 10 bases that match TRBD2. The CDR3 contains 17 residues. V gave up 6 bases and J gave up 10 bases; unmatched junction bases: 18. Germline V lookup: CDR1 MGHRA, CDR2 YSYEKL. CDR3 region: CASRPRTSSGSEAEQFF. CDR3 sequence (DNA): TGCGCCAGCAGGCCAAGGACCTCTAGCGGGAGCGAAGCAGAGCAGTTCTTC.